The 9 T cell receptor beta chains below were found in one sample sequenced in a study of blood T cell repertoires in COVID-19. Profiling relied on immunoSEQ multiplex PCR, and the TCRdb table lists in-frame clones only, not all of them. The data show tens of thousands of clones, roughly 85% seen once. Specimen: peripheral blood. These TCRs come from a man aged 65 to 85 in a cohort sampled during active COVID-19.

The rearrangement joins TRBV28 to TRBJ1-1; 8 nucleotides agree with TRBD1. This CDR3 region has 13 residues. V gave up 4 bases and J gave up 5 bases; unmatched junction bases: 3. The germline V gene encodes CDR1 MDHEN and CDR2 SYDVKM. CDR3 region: CASSYRGWTEAFF. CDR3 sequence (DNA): TGTGCCAGCAGTTACAGGGGGTGGACTGAAGCTTTCTTT.

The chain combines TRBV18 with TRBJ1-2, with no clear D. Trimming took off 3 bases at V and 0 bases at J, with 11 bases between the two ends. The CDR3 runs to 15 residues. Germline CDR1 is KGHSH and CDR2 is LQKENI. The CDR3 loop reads CASSPKREANYGYTF. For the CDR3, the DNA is TGTGCCAGCTCACCTAAGCGCGAAGCTAACTATGGCTACACCTTC.

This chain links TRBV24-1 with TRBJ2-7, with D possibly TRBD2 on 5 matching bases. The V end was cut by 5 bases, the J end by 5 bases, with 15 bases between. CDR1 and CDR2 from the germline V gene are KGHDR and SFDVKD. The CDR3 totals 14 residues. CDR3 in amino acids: CATSAPNPGNEQYF. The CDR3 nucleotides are TGTGCCACCAGTGCCCCCAATCCGGGGAACGAGCAGTACTTC.

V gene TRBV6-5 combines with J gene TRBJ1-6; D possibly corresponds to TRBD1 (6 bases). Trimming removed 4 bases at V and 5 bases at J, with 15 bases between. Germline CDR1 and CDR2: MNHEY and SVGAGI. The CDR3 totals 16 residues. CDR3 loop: CASSFSQGRNNSPLHF. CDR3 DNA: TGTGCCAGCAGTTTTTCACAGGGACGTAATAATTCACCCCTCCACTTT.

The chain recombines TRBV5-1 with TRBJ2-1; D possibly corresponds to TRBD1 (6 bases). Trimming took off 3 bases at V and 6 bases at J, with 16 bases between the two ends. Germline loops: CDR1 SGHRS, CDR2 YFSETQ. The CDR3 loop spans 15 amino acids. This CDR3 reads CASSSGATRTNEQFF. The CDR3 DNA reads TGCGCCAGCAGCTCAGGGGCCACGCGAACCAATGAGCAGTTCTTC. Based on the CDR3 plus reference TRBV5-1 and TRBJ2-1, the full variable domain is KAGVTQTPRYLIKTRGQQVTLSCSPISGHRSVSWYQQTPGQGLQFLFEYFSETQRNKGNFPGRFSGRQFSNSRSEMNVSTLELGDSALYLCASSSGATRTNEQFFGPGTRLTVL.

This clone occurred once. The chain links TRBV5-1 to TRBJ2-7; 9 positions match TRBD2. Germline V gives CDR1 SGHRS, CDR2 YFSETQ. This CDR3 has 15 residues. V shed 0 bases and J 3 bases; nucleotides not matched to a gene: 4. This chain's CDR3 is CASSLEATSGYEQYF. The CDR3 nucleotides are TGCGCCAGCAGCTTGGAGGCGACTAGCGGCTACGAGCAGTACTTC.

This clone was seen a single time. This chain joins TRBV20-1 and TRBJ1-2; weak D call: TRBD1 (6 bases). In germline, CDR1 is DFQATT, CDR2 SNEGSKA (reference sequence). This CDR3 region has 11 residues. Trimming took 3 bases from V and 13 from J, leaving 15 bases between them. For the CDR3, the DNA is TGCAGTGCTAGGCGGACGGACAGATCCACCTTC. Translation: CSARRTDRSTF.

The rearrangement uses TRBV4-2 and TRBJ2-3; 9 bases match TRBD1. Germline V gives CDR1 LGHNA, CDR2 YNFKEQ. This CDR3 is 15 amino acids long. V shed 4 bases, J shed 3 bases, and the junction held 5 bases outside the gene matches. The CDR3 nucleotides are TGTGCCAGCAGCCCCGGACAGGGGACGACAGATACGCAGTATTTT. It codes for CASSPGQGTTDTQYF.

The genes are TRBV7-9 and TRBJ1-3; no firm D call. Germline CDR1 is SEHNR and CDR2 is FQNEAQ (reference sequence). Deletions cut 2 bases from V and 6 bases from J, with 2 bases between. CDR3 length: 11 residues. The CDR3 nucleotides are TGTGCCAGCAGCTTACAAAACACCATATATTTT. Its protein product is CASSLQNTIYF.